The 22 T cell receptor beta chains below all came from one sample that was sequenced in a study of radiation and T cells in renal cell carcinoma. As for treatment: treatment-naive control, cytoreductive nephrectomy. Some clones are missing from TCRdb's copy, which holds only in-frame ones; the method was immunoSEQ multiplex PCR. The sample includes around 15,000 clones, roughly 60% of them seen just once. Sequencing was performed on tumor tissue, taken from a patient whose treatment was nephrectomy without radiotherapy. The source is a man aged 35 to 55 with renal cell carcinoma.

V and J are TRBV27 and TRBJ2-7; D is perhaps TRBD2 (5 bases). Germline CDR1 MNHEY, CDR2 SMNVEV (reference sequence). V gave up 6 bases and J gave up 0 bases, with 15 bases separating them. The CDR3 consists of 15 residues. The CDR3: CASSPPGLASYEQYF. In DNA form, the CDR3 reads TGTGCCAGCAGCCCTCCAGGACTTGCCTCCTACGAGCAGTACTTC.

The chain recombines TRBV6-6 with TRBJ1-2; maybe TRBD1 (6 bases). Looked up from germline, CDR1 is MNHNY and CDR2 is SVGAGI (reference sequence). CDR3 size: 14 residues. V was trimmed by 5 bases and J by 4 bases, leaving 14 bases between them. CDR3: CASSHTGQPYGYTF. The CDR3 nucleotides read TGTGCCAGCAGTCACACCGGACAGCCCTATGGCTACACCTTC.

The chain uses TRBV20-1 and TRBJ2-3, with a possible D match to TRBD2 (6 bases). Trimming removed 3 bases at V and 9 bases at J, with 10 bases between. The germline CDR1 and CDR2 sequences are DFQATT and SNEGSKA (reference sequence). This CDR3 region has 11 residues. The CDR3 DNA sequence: TGCAGTGCTAGCGGGGGAGGCACGCAGTATTTT. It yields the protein CSASGGGTQYF.

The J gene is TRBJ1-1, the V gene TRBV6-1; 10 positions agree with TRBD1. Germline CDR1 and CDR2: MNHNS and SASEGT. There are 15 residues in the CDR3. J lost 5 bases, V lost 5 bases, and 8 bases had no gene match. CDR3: CASSTQDRGETEAFF. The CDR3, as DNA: TGTGCCAGCAGTACACAGGACAGGGGGGAAACTGAAGCTTTCTTT.

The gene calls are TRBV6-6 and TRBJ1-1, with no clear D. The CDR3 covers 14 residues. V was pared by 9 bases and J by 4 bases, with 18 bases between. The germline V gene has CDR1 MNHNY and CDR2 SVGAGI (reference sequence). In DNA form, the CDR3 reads TGTGCCAGTTGTTATGTGGCCTTGGGCACTGAAGCTTTCTTT. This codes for CASCYVALGTEAFF.

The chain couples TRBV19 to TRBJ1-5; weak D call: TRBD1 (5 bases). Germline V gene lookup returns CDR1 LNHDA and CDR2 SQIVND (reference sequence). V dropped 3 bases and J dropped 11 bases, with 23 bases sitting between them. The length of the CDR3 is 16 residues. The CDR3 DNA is TGTGCCAGTAGTATCACCATCCGGGACTACGATCGGACCCAGCATTTT. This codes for CASSITIRDYDRTQHF.

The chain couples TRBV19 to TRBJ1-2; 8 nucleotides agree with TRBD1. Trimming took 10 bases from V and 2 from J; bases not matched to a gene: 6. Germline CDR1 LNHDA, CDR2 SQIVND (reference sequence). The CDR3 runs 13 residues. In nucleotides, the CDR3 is TGTGCCACCCAACGGACAGGGAACTATGGCTACACCTTC. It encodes CATQRTGNYGYTF. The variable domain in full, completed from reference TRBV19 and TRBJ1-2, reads DGGITQSPKYLFRKEGQNVTLSCEQNLNHDAMYWYRQDPGQGLRLIYYSQIVNDFQKGDIAEGYSVSREKKESFPLTVTSAQKNPTAFYLCATQRTGNYGYTFGSGTRLTVV.

DNA for the CDR3: TGTGCCAGCAGCCCCGCCGGACAGGGGGCGACCAAAAACATTCAGTACTTC. Its translation: CASSPAGQGATKNIQYF. The chain uses TRBV7-8 and TRBJ2-4, with 11 bases lining up with TRBD1. The CDR3 spans 17 residues. With V trimmed by 5 bases and J by 2 bases, 8 bases remained unmatched. The germline CDR1 and CDR2 sequences are SGHVS and FQNEAQ.

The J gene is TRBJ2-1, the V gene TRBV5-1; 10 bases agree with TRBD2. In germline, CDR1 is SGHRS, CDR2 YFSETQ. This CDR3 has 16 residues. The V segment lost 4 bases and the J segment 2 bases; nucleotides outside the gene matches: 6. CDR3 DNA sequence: TGCGCCAGCAGCCCATTCCTAGCGGGGGCCTACAATGAGCAGTTCTTC. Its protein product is CASSPFLAGAYNEQFF.

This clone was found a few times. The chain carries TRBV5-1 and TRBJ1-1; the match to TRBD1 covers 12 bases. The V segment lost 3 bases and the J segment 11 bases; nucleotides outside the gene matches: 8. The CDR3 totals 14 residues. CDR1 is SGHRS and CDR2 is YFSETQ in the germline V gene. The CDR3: CASSSGQGALRAFF. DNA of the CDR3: TGCGCCAGCAGCTCGGGACAGGGGGCCCTTCGGGCTTTCTTT.

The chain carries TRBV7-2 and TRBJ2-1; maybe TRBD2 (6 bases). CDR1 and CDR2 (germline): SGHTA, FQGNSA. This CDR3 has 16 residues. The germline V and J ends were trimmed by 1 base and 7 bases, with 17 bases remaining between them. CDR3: CASSLDSLALLNEQFF. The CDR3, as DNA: TGTGCCAGCAGCTTAGATTCTCTAGCGTTATTGAATGAGCAGTTCTTC.

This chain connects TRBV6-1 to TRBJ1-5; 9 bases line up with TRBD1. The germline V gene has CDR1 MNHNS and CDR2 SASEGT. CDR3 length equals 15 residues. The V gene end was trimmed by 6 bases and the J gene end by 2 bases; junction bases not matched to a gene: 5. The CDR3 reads CASRMGQGGNQPQHF. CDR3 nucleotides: TGTGCCAGCAGAATGGGACAGGGTGGCAATCAGCCCCAGCATTTT.

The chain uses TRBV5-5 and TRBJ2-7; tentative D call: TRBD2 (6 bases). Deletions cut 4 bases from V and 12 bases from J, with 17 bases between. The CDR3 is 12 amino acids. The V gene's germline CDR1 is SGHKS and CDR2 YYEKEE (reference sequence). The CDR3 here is CASSLTREAWYF. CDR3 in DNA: TGTGCCAGCAGCCTGACTAGGGAAGCTTGGTACTTC.

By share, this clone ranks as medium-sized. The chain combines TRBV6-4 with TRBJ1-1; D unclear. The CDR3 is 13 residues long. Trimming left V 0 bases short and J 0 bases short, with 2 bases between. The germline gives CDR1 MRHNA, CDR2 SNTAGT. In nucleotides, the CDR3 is TGTGCCAGCAGTGACTCGATGAACACTGAAGCTTTCTTT. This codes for CASSDSMNTEAFF.

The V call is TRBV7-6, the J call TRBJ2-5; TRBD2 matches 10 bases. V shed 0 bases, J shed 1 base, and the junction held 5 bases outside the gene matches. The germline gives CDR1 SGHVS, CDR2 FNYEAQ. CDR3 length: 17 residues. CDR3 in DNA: TGTGCCAGCAGCTTAGCGGCAGCTAGCGGGGGCCAAGAGACCCAGTACTTC. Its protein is CASSLAAASGGQETQYF.

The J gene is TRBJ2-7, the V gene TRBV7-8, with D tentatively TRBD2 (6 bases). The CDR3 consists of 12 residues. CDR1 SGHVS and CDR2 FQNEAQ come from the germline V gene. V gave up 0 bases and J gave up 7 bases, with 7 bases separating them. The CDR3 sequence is CASSLAGGEQYF. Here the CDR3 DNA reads TGTGCCAGCAGCTTAGCTGGGGGGGAGCAGTACTTC. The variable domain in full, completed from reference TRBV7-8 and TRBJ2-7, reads GAGVSQSPRYKVAKRGQDVALRCDPISGHVSLFWYQQALGQGPEFLTYFQNEAQLDKSGLPSDRFFAERPEGSVSTLKIQRTQQEDSAVYLCASSLAGGEQYFGPGTRLTVT.

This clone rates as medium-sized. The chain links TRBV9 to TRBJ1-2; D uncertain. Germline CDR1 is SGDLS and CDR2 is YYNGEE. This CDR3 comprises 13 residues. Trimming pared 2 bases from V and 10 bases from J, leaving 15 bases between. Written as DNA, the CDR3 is TGTGCCAGCAGCGTTGGTGACTCCTCGGTCTACACCTTC. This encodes CASSVGDSSVYTF.

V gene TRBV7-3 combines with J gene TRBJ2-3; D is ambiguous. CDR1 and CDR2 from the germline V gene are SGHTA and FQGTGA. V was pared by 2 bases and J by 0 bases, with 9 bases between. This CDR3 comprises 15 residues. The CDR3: CASSLGWASTDTQYF. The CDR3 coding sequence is TGTGCCAGCAGCTTAGGTTGGGCGAGCACAGATACGCAGTATTTT.

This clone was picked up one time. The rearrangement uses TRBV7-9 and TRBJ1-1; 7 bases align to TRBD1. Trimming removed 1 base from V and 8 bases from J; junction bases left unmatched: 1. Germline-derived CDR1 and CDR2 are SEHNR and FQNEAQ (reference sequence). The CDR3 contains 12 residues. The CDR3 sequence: CASSLGTGEAFF. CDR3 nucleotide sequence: TGTGCCAGCAGCTTAGGGACAGGAGAAGCTTTCTTT.

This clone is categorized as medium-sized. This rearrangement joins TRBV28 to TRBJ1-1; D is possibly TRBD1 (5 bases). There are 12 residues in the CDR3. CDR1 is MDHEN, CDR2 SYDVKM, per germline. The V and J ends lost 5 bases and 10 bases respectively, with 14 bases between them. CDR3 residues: CASSREVGGAFF. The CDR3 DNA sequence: TGTGCCAGCAGTCGGGAGGTGGGGGGAGCTTTCTTT.

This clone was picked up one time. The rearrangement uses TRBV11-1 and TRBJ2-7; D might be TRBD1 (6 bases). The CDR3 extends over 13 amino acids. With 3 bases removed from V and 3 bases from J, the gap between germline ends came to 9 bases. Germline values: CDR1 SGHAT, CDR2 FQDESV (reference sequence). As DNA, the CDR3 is TGTGCCAGCAGCTTTACAGGGTTCTACGAGCAGTACTTC. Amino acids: CASSFTGFYEQYF.

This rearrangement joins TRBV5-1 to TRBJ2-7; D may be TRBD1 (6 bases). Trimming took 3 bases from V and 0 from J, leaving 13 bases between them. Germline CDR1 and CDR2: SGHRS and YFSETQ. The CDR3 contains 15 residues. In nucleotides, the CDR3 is TGCGCCAGCAGCTCACAGGGTCCCCACTCCTACGAGCAGTACTTC. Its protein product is CASSSQGPHSYEQYF.